This entry lists 30 T cell receptor beta chains sequenced from one sample in a study of cytomegalovirus exposure and HLA in healthy donors. This PCR relied on a set of 60 Vbeta primers and 13 Jbeta primers. The method was immunoSEQ multiplex PCR; TCRdb's version includes in-frame clones alone and lacks a portion of them. The sample lists 150,000 to 200,000 clones, more than 65% occurring once. Material: PBMCs. The receptors were sampled from a woman aged 25-40 years in good health and CMV-seronegative.

The chain has TRBV4-1 and TRBJ1-2; D uncertain. This CDR3 contains 15 residues. V was clipped by 0 bases and J by 2 bases, with 10 bases between them. The germline V gene encodes CDR1 MGHRA and CDR2 YSYEKL. CDR3 loop: CASSQDRLLNYGYTF. CDR3 in DNA: TGCGCCAGCAGCCAAGATCGTCTCCTCAACTATGGCTACACCTTC.

The J gene is TRBJ2-5, the V gene TRBV2; 8 bases map to TRBD1. CDR1 and CDR2 (germline): SNHLY, FYNNEI. This CDR3 comprises 14 residues. V gave up 1 base and J gave up 4 bases; unmatched junction bases: 2. The DNA of the CDR3 is TGTGCCAGCAGTGAAGGGACAGGGCGAGAGACCCAGTACTTC. This sequence encodes CASSEGTGRETQYF. Using reference TRBV2 and TRBJ2-5 for the parts outside the CDR3, the full variable domain is EPEVTQTPSHQVTQMGQEVILRCVPISNHLYFYWYRQILGQKVEFLVSFYNNEISEKSEIFDDQFSVERPDGSNFTLKIRSTKLEDSAMYFCASSEGTGRETQYFGPGTRLLVL.

V gene TRBV19 combines with J gene TRBJ2-1, with TRBD1 matching 8 bases. The CDR3 extends over 16 amino acids. Germline V CDR1 and CDR2: LNHDA, SQIVND (reference sequence). With 6 bases clipped from V and 6 bases from J, the junction kept 13 bases outside the gene matches. Written as DNA, the CDR3 is TGTGCCAGTAGCATATTATCCAGGGGGCAGGGCAATGAGCAGTTCTTC. Translated: CASSILSRGQGNEQFF.

This chain uses TRBV7-8 with TRBJ2-7; TRBD1 might be the D (6 bases). CDR1 is SGHVS, CDR2 FQNEAQ, per germline. The germline V and J ends were trimmed by 2 bases and 7 bases, with 21 bases remaining between them. The CDR3 is 16 residues long. The CDR3 spells CASSLNRVTYYVEQYF. The CDR3 region has the DNA TGTGCCAGCAGCTTAAACAGGGTGACCTACTACGTAGAGCAGTACTTC.

The V gene is TRBV4-1, the J gene TRBJ2-5; 11 positions match TRBD2. J gave up 1 base and V 5 bases, and 6 bases lay outside the gene matches. The CDR3 runs to 16 residues. CDR1 and CDR2 (germline): MGHRA, YSYEKL. Here the CDR3 reads CASSKRTSGRQETQYF. CDR3 coding DNA: TGCGCCAGCAGCAAGCGGACTAGCGGGCGCCAAGAGACCCAGTACTTC.

The genes are TRBV4-3 and TRBJ2-2; unclear D gene. Trimming left V 0 bases short and J 6 bases short, with 5 bases between. Germline CDR1 and CDR2: LGHNA and YSLEER. CDR3 length equals 13 residues. The CDR3 DNA is TGCGCCAGCAGCCAAGATGGGCCCGGGGAGCTGTTTTTT. Its translation: CASSQDGPGELFF.

This rearrangement joins TRBV5-4 to TRBJ1-4, with 9 bases matching TRBD1. Per the germline V gene, CDR1 is SGHNT and CDR2 is YYREEE (reference sequence). The CDR3 loop spans 16 amino acids. The ends lost 4 bases at V and 0 bases at J; junction bases unmatched: 4. CDR3 protein: CASSPRQGATNEKLFF. The CDR3 coding sequence is TGTGCCAGCAGCCCACGACAGGGGGCAACTAATGAAAAACTGTTTTTT.

The J gene is TRBJ2-7, the V gene TRBV6-5; D perhaps matches TRBD1 (6 bases). The CDR3 is 13 residues long. Trimming stripped 5 bases from V and 6 bases from J, with 14 bases between. Germline CDR1 MNHEY, CDR2 SVGAGI. CDR3 residues: CASSRGQPGEQYF. The CDR3 DNA is TGTGCCAGCAGTCGGGGACAACCTGGCGAGCAGTACTTC.

The chain has TRBV6-5 and TRBJ2-7, with 10 bases fitting TRBD1. After removal of 5 bases from V and 3 bases from J, the junction contained 4 bases not matched to a gene. Germline V gene data show CDR1 as MNHEY and CDR2 as SVGAGI. This CDR3 contains 14 residues. In DNA, the CDR3 is TGTGCCAGCAGTCCCGGGACAGGGGACTACGAGCAGTACTTC. It encodes CASSPGTGDYEQYF.

The rearrangement links TRBV7-9 to TRBJ1-2; D may be TRBD1 (5 bases). CDR3 length: 14 amino acids. Trimming removed 3 bases at V and 7 bases at J, with 15 bases between. The germline gives CDR1 SEHNR, CDR2 FQNEAQ (reference sequence). CDR3 DNA: TGTGCCAGCAGCTTGGAGGGACCCTCCGGTGGCTACACCTTC. Translated: CASSLEGPSGGYTF.

The chain employs TRBV4-2 and TRBJ2-5, with a weak D call TRBD2 (6 bases). The germline CDR1 and CDR2 sequences are LGHNA and YNFKEQ. CDR3 size: 15 residues. The ends were cut back, 0 bases at V and 5 bases at J, with 13 bases in the middle. CDR3 region: CASSQDNGGKETQYF. In nucleotides, the CDR3 is TGTGCCAGCAGCCAAGATAACGGCGGGAAGGAGACCCAGTACTTC.

The V gene is TRBV27, the J gene TRBJ2-1, with D possibly TRBD2 on 5 matching bases. V was clipped by 3 bases and J by 6 bases, with 9 bases between them. CDR1 and CDR2 from the germline V gene are MNHEY and SMNVEV (reference sequence). This CDR3 is 13 amino acids long. Here the CDR3 DNA reads TGTGCCAGCAGTTTCAGCGGCGTCAATGAGCAGTTCTTC. Translating it yields CASSFSGVNEQFF.

The chain combines TRBV27 with TRBJ2-5; maybe TRBD2 (6 bases). In germline, CDR1 is MNHEY, CDR2 SMNVEV (reference sequence). The CDR3 is 14 residues long. V was clipped by 6 bases and J by 3 bases, with 14 bases between them. Here the CDR3 reads CASRWTGVEETQYF. The CDR3 DNA is TGTGCCAGCAGATGGACGGGAGTGGAAGAGACCCAGTACTTC.

The rearrangement links TRBV9 to TRBJ2-7, with 16 positions matching TRBD2. J was trimmed by 6 bases and V by 2 bases; bases with no gene match: 8. The CDR3 runs 17 residues. CDR1 SGDLS and CDR2 YYNGEE come from the germline V gene. The CDR3, as DNA: TGTGCCAGCAGCGTGACAGGGACTAGCGGGGGGGCCCCCGAGCAGTACTTC. It encodes CASSVTGTSGGAPEQYF. The entire variable domain, with the rest obtained from reference TRBV9 and TRBJ2-7, is as follows: DSGVTQTPKHLITATGQRVTLRCSPRSGDLSVYWYQQSLDQGLQFLIQYYNGEERAKGNILERFSAQQFPDLHSELNLSSLELGDSALYFCASSVTGTSGGAPEQYFGPGTRLTVT.

V and J are TRBV6-1 and TRBJ2-3; TRBD2 agrees at 7 bases. CDR1 MNHNS and CDR2 SASEGT come from the germline V gene. This CDR3 is built from 14 residues. Trimming at V came to 4 bases and at J to 5 bases, leaving 6 bases not matched to a gene. The CDR3 loop reads CASSAWDYRDTQYF. DNA for the CDR3: TGTGCCAGCAGTGCCTGGGACTATAGAGATACGCAGTATTTT.

This rearrangement joins TRBV6-1 to TRBJ1-1, with TRBD1 identical over 9 bases. The CDR3 runs 16 residues. With V trimmed by 0 bases and J by 2 bases, 4 bases remained unmatched. CDR1 is MNHNS and CDR2 is SASEGT in the germline V gene. The CDR3: CASSEAGQGLNTEAFF. CDR3 nucleotides: TGTGCCAGCAGTGAAGCCGGACAGGGGCTCAACACTGAAGCTTTCTTT.

This clone was seen once. The rearrangement links TRBV20-1 to TRBJ2-7, with D possibly matching TRBD1 (6 bases). This CDR3 has 11 residues. V was shortened by 6 bases and J by 5 bases, with 11 bases between the two germline ends. The germline V gene has CDR1 DFQATT and CDR2 SNEGSKA (reference sequence). CDR3 amino acids: CSATGSHEQYF. CDR3 nucleotides: TGCAGTGCAACAGGGTCCCACGAGCAGTACTTC.

This clone has a single count. The rearrangement joins TRBV5-1 to TRBJ1-2; perhaps TRBD1 as D (5 bases). Germline CDR1 is SGHRS and CDR2 is YFSETQ. This CDR3 has 13 amino acids. The ends were cut back, 5 bases at V and 5 bases at J, with 13 bases in the middle. The CDR3 loop is CASRSTGVYGYTF. The CDR3 bases are TGCGCCAGCAGGTCCACAGGAGTTTATGGCTACACCTTC.

The table lists this clone with a few counts. The chain couples TRBV13 to TRBJ1-1; D gene ambiguous. CDR3 size: 13 residues. Germline values: CDR1 PRHDT, CDR2 FYEKMQ (reference sequence). V was shortened by 4 bases and J by 11 bases, with 17 bases between the two germline ends. CDR3 in amino acids: CASSSPPPVVAFF. CDR3 DNA: TGTGCCAGCAGCTCCCCTCCTCCGGTTGTGGCTTTCTTT.

The chain has TRBV7-8 and TRBJ2-5, with a possible D match to TRBD2 (5 bases). From germline, CDR1 is SGHVS and CDR2 FQNEAQ. Trimming removed 5 bases at V and 0 bases at J, with 10 bases between. CDR3 size: 14 residues. The CDR3 loop reads CASSATDYQETQYF. CDR3 DNA sequence: TGTGCCAGCAGCGCGACGGACTACCAAGAGACCCAGTACTTC. The entire variable domain, with the rest obtained from reference TRBV7-8 and TRBJ2-5, is as follows: GAGVSQSPRYKVAKRGQDVALRCDPISGHVSLFWYQQALGQGPEFLTYFQNEAQLDKSGLPSDRFFAERPEGSVSTLKIQRTQQEDSAVYLCASSATDYQETQYFGPGTRLLVL.

The chain has TRBV7-2 and TRBJ2-1, with 11 bases aligning to TRBD2. This CDR3 region has 14 residues. Germline assignment: CDR1 SGHTA and CDR2 FQGNSA. Germline trimming cut 4 bases from V and 7 bases from J; bases unmatched to any gene: 3. The CDR3 DNA is TGTGCCAGCAGCTATTGGACTAGCGGGAATGAGCAGTTCTTC. Translating gives CASSYWTSGNEQFF.

The chain uses TRBV28 and TRBJ1-3, with D tentatively TRBD1 (5 bases). Germline lookup yields CDR1 MDHEN and CDR2 SYDVKM. V lost 5 bases and J lost 0, with 14 bases in between. The CDR3 has 16 amino acids. The CDR3 nucleotides are TGTGCCAGCAGTCCGCCGACAGTGAGCTCTGGAAACACCATATATTTT. It specifies CASSPPTVSSGNTIYF.

The J gene is TRBJ1-2, the V gene TRBV9; 11 positions agree with TRBD1. V shed 4 bases and J 2 bases; nucleotides not matched to a gene: 4. The CDR3 sequence is 15 residues long. In germline, CDR1 is SGDLS, CDR2 YYNGEE. CDR3 amino acids: CASSTRDRGNYGYTF. CDR3 DNA sequence: TGTGCCAGCAGCACTCGGGACAGGGGGAACTATGGCTACACCTTC.

The genes are TRBV4-2 and TRBJ2-7; 8 nucleotides align to TRBD2. The CDR3 sequence is 17 residues long. CDR1 is LGHNA and CDR2 is YNFKEQ in the germline V gene. The J segment lost 0 bases and the V segment lost 3 bases, leaving 10 bases of the junction unmatched. The chain's CDR3 is CASSHPIGSGASYEQYF. The CDR3 DNA reads TGTGCCAGCAGCCACCCTATAGGTAGCGGGGCCTCCTACGAGCAGTACTTC.

V is TRBV10-3 and J is TRBJ1-4; unclear D gene. CDR3 size: 14 residues. Germline loops: CDR1 ENHRY, CDR2 SYGVKD. Trimming stripped 6 bases from V and 7 bases from J, with 15 bases between. For the CDR3, the DNA is TGTGCCATCAGGCCGGGTCCTGACGGTGAAAAACTGTTTTTT. Its translation: CAIRPGPDGEKLFF.

The chain joins TRBV7-9 to TRBJ2-7; TRBD2 is a possible D gene (5 bases). The CDR3 covers 13 residues. The germline V gene encodes CDR1 SEHNR and CDR2 FQNEAQ (reference sequence). Trimming left V 5 bases short and J 2 bases short, with 10 bases between. The CDR3 loop reads CASSVTGTYEQYF. In nucleotides, the CDR3 is TGTGCCAGCAGCGTAACCGGGACCTACGAGCAGTACTTC.

The chain carries TRBV6-4 and TRBJ2-3; the match to TRBD2 covers 8 bases. The length of the CDR3 is 15 residues. V lost 4 bases and J lost 3; bases outside the gene matches: 6. CDR1 and CDR2 from the germline V gene are MRHNA and SNTAGT. The CDR3 nucleotides read TGTGCCAGCAGTGTCGGTAGCGGGGATACAGATACGCAGTATTTT. Translating gives CASSVGSGDTDTQYF.

V usage is TRBV27 and J usage is TRBJ1-2; D remains ambiguous. Between the trimmed V and J ends, which lost 3 bases and 2 bases, there was a span of 10 bases. This CDR3 comprises 14 residues. Germline V gene lookup returns CDR1 MNHEY and CDR2 SMNVEV (reference sequence). CDR3 sequence: CASSFRALNYGYTF. The CDR3 DNA reads as TGTGCCAGCAGTTTTCGAGCACTCAACTATGGCTACACCTTC.

The gene calls are TRBV28 and TRBJ1-4; 10 bases line up with TRBD1. The CDR3 has 15 amino acids. Germline V gives CDR1 MDHEN, CDR2 SYDVKM. V lost 4 bases to trimming and J lost 8 bases; unmatched junction nucleotides: 7. The CDR3 DNA follows: TGTGCCAGCAGTTACACGGGACAGGGGTCCGAAAAACTGTTTTTT. Amino acid sequence: CASSYTGQGSEKLFF.

The chain's CDR3 is CATSKDRGLWNEQFF. CDR3 bases: TGTGCCACCAGCAAAGACAGGGGCCTCTGGAATGAGCAGTTCTTC. This chain links TRBV15 with TRBJ2-1; 8 positions agree with TRBD1. V shed 4 bases, J shed 7 bases, and the junction held 9 bases outside the gene matches. The CDR3 length is 15 residues. Per the germline V gene, CDR1 is LNHNV and CDR2 is YYDKDF (reference sequence).